The clone carrying this TCR beta chain was detected ten times or more. Its antigen is unidentified. Time point defined: newly diagnosed GD, antithyroid drugs for less than 3 months. There was RNA extracted from PBMCs, and the TCR library was made from it. Trimming removed 4 bases from V and 5 bases from J, with 12 bases in between. CDR1 is SNHLY and CDR2 is FYNNEI in the germline V gene. CDR3 length equals 14 residues. Construction of TCR beta libraries relied on iRepertoire HTBI primers and on Arm-PCR targeting CDR3 regions. In TCRdb, the multiplex PCR reads were re-called with MiXCR into one record per CDR3 protein. The profile covers 400,000 to 550,000 distinct CDR3 sequences, with 15% to 20% appearing a single time and under 30% taken by the ten largest. The source of the sample is a study of regulatory T cells in long-lasting Graves disease. Study observations and caveats: Accuracy may have suffered from the small sample size.

These data were likewise used in another study, on T cells in Graves' hyperthyroidism and ophthalmopathy.

The sequence derives from a young woman with Graves disease. The genes are TRBV2 and TRBJ2-1; D not resolved. The sequencing here drew on peripheral blood mononuclear cells (PBMCs), taken at new diagnosis, from a patient treated with antithyroid drugs. The CDR3 loop reads CASSVGRTHNEQFF. In DNA form, the CDR3 reads TGTGCCAGCAGTGTAGGGCGGACCCACAATGAGCAGTTCTTC.